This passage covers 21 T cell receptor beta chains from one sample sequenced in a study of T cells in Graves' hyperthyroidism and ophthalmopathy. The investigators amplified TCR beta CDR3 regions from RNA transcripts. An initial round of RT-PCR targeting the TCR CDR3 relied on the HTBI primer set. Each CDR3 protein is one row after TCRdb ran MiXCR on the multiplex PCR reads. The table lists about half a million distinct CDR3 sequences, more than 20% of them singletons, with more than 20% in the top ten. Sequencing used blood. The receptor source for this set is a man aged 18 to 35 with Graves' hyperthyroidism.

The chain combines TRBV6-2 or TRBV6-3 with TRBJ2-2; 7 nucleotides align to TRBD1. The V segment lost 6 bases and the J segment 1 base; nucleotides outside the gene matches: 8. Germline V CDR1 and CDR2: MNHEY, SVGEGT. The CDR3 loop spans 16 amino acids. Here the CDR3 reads CASSPRDRMNTGELFF. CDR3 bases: TGTGCCAGCAGCCCTCGGGACAGAATGAACACCGGGGAGCTGTTTTTT.

CDR3 amino acids: CASSIVVNEQYF. CDR3 nucleotide sequence: TGTGCCAGCAGTATCGTAGTCAACGAGCAGTACTTC. This chain joins TRBV12-3 or TRBV12-4 and TRBJ2-7; D is ambiguous. Trimming pared 5 bases from V and 5 bases from J, leaving 10 bases between. There are 12 residues in the CDR3.

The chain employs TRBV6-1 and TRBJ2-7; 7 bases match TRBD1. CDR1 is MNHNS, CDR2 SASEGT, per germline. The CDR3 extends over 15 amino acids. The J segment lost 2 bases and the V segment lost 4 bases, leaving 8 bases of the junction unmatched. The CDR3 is CASSVLQGPPYEQYF. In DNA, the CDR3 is TGTGCCAGCAGTGTCCTACAGGGGCCTCCCTACGAGCAGTACTTC.

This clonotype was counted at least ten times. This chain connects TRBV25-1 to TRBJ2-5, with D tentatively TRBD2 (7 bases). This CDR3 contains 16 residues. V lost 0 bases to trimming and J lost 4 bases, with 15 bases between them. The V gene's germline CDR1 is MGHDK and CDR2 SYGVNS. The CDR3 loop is CASSEYGGGARETQYF. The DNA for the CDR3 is TGTGCCAGCAGTGAATATGGCGGGGGCGCCAGAGAGACCCAGTACTTC.

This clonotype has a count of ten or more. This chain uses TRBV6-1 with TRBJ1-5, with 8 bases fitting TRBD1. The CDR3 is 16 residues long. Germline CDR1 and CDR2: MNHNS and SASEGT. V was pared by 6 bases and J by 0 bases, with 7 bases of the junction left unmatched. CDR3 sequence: CASRPYRGNSNQPQHF. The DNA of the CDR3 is TGTGCCAGCAGACCCTACAGGGGGAATAGCAATCAGCCCCAGCATTTT.

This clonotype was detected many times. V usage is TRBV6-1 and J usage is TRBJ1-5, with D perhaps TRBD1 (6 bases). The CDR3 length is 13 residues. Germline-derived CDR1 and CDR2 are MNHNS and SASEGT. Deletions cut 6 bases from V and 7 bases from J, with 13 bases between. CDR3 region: CASSPTGNQPQHF. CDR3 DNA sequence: TGTGCCAGCAGCCCCACAGGGAACCAGCCCCAGCATTTT.

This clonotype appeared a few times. The CDR3 DNA is TGTGCCAGTAGGGACTCCGGGATGGGGGCATGGCCCCAGCATTTT. Amino acid sequence: CASRDSGMGAWPQHF. The genes are TRBV19 and TRBJ1-5, with D perhaps TRBD1 (6 bases). The germline gives CDR1 LNHDA, CDR2 SQIVND (reference sequence). This CDR3 has 15 residues. Trimming took 6 bases from V and 9 from J, leaving 21 bases between them.

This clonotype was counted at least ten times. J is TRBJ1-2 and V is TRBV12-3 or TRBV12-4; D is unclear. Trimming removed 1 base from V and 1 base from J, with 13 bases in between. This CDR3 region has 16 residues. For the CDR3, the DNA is TGTGCCAGCAGTTTAGGGAGGGAATGGGGTAACTATGGCTACACCTTC. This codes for CASSLGREWGNYGYTF.

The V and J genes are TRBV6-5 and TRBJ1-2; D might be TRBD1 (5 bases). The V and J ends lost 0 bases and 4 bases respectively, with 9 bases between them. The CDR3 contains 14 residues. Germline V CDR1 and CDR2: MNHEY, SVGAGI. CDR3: CASSYSRTIYGYTF. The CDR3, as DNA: TGTGCCAGCAGTTACTCCAGGACAATCTATGGCTACACCTTC.

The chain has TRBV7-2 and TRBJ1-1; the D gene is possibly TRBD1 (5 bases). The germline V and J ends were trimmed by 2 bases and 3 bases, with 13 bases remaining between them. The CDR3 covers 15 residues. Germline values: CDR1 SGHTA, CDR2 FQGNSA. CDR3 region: CASSLSRQRHTEAFF. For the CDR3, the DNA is TGTGCCAGCAGCTTAAGTAGACAGAGACACACTGAAGCTTTCTTT.

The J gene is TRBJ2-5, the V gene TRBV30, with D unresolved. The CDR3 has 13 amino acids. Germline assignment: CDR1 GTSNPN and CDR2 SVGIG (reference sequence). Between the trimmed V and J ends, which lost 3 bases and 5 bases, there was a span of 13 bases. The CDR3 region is CAWRGILGETQYF. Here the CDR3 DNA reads TGTGCCTGGAGGGGCATCCTAGGGGAGACCCAGTACTTC.

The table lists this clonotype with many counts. The CDR3 region has the DNA TGCGCCAGCAGTGAGGGGGACAGGGGTTGGGGCTACACCTTC. Encoded protein: CASSEGDRGWGYTF. This sequence joins TRBV10-2 and TRBJ1-2; 10 nucleotides agree with TRBD1. The ends lost 2 bases at V and 8 bases at J; junction bases unmatched: 5. CDR3 length equals 14 residues. Germline CDR1 is WSHSY and CDR2 is SAAADI.

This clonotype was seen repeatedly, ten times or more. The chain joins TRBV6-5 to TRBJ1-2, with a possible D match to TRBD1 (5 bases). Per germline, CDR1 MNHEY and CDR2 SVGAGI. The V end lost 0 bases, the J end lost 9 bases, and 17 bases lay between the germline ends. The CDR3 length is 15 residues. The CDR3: CASSYSGGPLRSYTF. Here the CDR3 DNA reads TGTGCCAGCAGTTACTCTGGGGGTCCGCTAAGGAGCTACACCTTC.

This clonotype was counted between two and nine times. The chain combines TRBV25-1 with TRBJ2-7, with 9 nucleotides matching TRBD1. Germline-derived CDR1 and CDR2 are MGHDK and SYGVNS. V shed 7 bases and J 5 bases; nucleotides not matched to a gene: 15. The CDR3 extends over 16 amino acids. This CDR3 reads CASTQGVGTGPHEQYF. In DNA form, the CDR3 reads TGTGCCAGCACCCAAGGGGTCGGGACAGGGCCCCACGAGCAGTACTTC.

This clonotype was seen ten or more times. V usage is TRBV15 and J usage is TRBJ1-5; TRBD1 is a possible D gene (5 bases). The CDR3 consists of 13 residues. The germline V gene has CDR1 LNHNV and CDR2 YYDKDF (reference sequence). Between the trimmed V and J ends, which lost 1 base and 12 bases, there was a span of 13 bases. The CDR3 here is CATSRGGGAHQHF. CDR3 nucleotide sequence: TGTGCCACCAGCAGAGGGGGCGGCGCGCACCAGCATTTT.

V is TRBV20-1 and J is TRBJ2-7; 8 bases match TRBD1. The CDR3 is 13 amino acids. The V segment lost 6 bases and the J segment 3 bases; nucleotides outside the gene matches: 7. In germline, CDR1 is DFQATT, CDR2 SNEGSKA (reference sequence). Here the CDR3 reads CSAQGQANYEQYF. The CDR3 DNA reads TGCAGTGCACAGGGACAGGCAAACTACGAGCAGTACTTC.

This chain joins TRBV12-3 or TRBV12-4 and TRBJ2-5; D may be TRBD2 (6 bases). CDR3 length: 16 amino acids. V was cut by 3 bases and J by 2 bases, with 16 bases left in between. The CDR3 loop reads CASSFVEAGRQETQYF. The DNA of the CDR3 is TGTGCCAGCAGTTTCGTCGAGGCGGGACGGCAAGAGACCCAGTACTTC.

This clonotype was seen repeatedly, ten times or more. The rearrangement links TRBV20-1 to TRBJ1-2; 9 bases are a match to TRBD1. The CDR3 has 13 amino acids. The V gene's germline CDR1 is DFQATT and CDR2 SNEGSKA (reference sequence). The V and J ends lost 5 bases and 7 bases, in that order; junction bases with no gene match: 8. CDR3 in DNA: TGCAGTGCTCTACAGGGGGCGCAAGGTGGCTACACCTTC. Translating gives CSALQGAQGGYTF.

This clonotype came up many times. The CDR3 loop is CANEIKKPGQGRTEAFF. The CDR3 DNA reads TGTGCCAACGAAATTAAGAAACCGGGACAGGGGCGGACTGAAGCTTTCTTT. This chain connects TRBV7-4 to TRBJ1-1, with 10 bases aligning to TRBD1. The germline gives CDR1 SGHVT, CDR2 SQSDAQ. V was pared by 10 bases and J by 5 bases, with 19 bases of the junction left unmatched. The CDR3 covers 17 residues. The full variable domain, rest sourced from reference TRBV7-4 and TRBJ1-1, is GAGVSQSPRYKVAKRGRDVALRCDSISGHVTLYWYRQTLGQGSEVLTYSQSDAQRDKSGRPSGRFSAERPERSVSTLKIQRTEQGDSAVYLCANEIKKPGQGRTEAFFGQGTRLTVV.

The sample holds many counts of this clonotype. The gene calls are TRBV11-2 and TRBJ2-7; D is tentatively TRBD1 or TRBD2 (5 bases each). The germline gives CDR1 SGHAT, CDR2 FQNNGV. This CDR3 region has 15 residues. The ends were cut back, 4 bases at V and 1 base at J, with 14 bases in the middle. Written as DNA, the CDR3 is TGTGCCAGCAGCTATGGGGGTGGGGCGTCCTACGAGCAGTACTTC. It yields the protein CASSYGGGASYEQYF. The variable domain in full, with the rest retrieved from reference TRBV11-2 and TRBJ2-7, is EAGVAQSPRYKIIEKRQSVAFWCNPISGHATLYWYQQILGQGPKLLIQFQNNGVVDDSQLPKDRFSAERLKGVDSTLKIQPAKLEDSAVYLCASSYGGGASYEQYFGPGTRLTVT.

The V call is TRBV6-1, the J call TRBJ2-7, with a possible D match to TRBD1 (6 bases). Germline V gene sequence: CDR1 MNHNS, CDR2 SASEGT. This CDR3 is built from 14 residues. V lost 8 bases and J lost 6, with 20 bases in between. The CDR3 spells CASQGIPPPLEQYF. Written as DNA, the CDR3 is TGTGCCAGCCAGGGGATCCCACCGCCCCTCGAGCAGTACTTC.